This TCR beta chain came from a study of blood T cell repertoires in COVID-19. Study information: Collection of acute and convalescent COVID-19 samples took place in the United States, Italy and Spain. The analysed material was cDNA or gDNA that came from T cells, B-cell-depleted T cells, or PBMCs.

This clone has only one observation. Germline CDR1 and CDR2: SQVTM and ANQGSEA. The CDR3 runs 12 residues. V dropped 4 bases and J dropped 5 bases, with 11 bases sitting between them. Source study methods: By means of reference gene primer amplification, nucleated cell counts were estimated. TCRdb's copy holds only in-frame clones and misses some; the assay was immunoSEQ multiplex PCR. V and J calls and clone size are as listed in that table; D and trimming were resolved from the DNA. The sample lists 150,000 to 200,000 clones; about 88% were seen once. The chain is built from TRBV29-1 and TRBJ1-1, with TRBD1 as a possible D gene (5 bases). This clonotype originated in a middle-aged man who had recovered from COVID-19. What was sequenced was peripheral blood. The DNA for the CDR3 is TGCAGCGTTGGGGAGGGACGGACTGAAGCTTTCTTT. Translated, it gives CSVGEGRTEAFF.